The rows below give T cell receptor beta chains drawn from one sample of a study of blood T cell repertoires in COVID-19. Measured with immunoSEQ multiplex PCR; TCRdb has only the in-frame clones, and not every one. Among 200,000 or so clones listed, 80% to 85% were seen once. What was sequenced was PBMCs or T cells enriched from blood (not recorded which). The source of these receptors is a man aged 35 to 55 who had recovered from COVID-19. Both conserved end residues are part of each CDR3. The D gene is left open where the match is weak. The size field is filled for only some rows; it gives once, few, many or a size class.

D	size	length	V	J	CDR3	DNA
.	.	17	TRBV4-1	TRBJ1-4	CASSQPTYRAPDEKLFF	TGCGCCAGCAGCCAACCGACCTACAGGGCGCCCGATGAAAAACTGTTTTTT
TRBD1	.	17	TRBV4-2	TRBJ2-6	CASSQGLQGSGANVLTF	TGTGCCAGCAGCCAAGGATTACAGGGGTCTGGGGCCAACGTCCTGACTTTC
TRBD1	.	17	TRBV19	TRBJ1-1	CASSKGTGQHANTEAFF	TGTGCCAGTAGTAAGGGGACAGGGCAACATGCGAACACTGAAGCTTTCTTT
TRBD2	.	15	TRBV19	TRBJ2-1	CASSRRTSGHNEQFF	TGTGCCAGTAGTAGACGGACTAGCGGACACAATGAGCAGTTCTTC
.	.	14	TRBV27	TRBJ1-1	CASSLYRLNTEAFF	TGTGCCAGCAGTTTATACAGGCTGAACACTGAAGCTTTCTTT
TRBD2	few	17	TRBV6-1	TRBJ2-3	CASSEAGTSGGTDTQYF	TGTGCCAGCAGTGAAGCGGGGACTAGCGGGGGCACAGATACGCAGTATTTT
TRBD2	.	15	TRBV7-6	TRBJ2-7	CASSLFSGRLGEQYF	TGTGCCAGCAGCTTATTCAGCGGGAGGTTGGGAGAGCAGTACTTC
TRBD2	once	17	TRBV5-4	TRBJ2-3	CASSLDPSTSGDNTQYF	TGTGCCAGCAGCCTAGACCCCTCGACTAGCGGGGATAATACGCAGTATTTT
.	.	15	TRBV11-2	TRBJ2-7	CASSSTGPSSYEQYF	TGTGCCAGCAGCTCCACAGGTCCATCCTCCTACGAGCAGTACTTC
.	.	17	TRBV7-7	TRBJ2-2	CASSLELYLSGTGELFF	TGTGCCAGCAGCTTAGAACTCTACCTCAGCGGCACCGGGGAGCTGTTTTTT
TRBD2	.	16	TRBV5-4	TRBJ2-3	CASSLRGGGARDTQYF	TGTGCCAGCAGCTTACGCGGCGGGGGGGCACGAGATACGCAGTATTTT
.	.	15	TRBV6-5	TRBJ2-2	CASSRRPRETGELFF	TGTGCCAGCAGTCGGAGGCCGAGGGAGACCGGGGAGCTGTTTTTT
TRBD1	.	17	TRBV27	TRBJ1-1	CASSHRQGPYPGTEAFF	TGTGCCAGCAGCCACCGACAGGGTCCCTACCCTGGGACTGAAGCTTTCTTT
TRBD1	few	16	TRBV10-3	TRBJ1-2	CAISEFQTGGEYGYTF	TGTGCCATCAGCGAATTTCAGACAGGGGGCGAGTATGGCTACACCTTC
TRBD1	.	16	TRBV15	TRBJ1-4	CATSRGAGQGAEKLFF	TGTGCCACCAGCAGGGGGGCGGGACAGGGGGCGGAAAAACTGTTTTTT
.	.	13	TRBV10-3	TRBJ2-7	CAISEVSSYEQYF	TGTGCCATCAGTGAGGTTAGCTCCTACGAGCAGTACTTC
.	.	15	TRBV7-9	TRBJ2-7	CASSPSKVDTYEQYF	TGTGCCAGCAGCCCATCAAAGGTCGACACCTACGAGCAGTACTTC
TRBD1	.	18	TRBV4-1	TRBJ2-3	CASSQDTSGTGGFSTQYF	TGCGCCAGCAGCCAAGATACCTCCGGGACAGGGGGTTTTAGTACGCAGTATTTT
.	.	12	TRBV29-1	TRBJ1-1	CSADAGYTEAFF	TGCAGCGCAGATGCCGGGTACACTGAAGCTTTCTTT
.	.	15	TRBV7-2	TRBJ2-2	CASSSLPAGSGELFF	TGTGCCAGCAGCTCCCTCCCCGCAGGGTCCGGGGAGCTGTTTTTT
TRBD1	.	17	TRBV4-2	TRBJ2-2	CASSQEPARGRIGELFF	TGTGCCAGCAGCCAAGAACCGGCCAGGGGGCGGATCGGGGAGCTGTTTTTT
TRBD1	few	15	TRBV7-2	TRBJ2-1	CASTSNRGQYNEQFF	TGTGCCAGCACATCAAATCGGGGACAGTACAATGAGCAGTTCTTC
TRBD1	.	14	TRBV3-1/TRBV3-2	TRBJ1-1	CASSLQGAPTEAFF	TGTGCCAGCAGTCTACAGGGGGCGCCGACTGAAGCTTTCTTT
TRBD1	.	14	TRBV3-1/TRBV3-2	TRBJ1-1	CASSLKGTGDVTFF	TGTGCCAGCAGCTTAAAGGGGACAGGAGATGTAACTTTCTTT
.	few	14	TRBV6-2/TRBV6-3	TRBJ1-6	CASSYSSYNSPLHF	TGTGCCAGCAGTTACTCGAGTTATAATTCACCCCTCCACTTT
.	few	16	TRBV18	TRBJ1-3	CASSPAFGGEGNTIYF	TGTGCCAGCTCACCCGCTTTTGGGGGCGAAGGAAACACCATATATTTT
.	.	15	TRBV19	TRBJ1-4	CASSPPGGTNEKLFF	TGTGCCAGTAGTCCTCCGGGGGGGACTAATGAAAAACTGTTTTTT
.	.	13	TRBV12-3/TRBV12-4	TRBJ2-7	CASSWAFSYEQYF	TGTGCCAGCAGTTGGGCTTTTTCCTACGAGCAGTACTTC
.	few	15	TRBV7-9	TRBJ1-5	CASSPSGGESQPQHF	TGTGCCAGCAGCCCTTCCGGCGGGGAGTCTCAGCCCCAGCATTTT
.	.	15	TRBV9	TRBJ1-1	CASSVVSSANTEAFF	TGTGCCAGCAGCGTAGTCTCCAGCGCGAACACTGAAGCTTTCTTT
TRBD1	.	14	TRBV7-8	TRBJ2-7	CASSVDRGAYEQYF	TGTGCCAGCAGCGTCGACAGGGGGGCCTACGAGCAGTACTTC
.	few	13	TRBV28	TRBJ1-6	CASSLLSQGSLHF	TGTGCCAGCAGTTTACTATCGCAGGGTTCCCTCCACTTT
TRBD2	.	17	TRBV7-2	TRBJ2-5	CASSPVGAGGFQETQYF	TGTGCCAGCAGCCCAGTAGGAGCGGGGGGGTTCCAAGAGACCCAGTACTTC
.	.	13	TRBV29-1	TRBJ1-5	CSVAGDRNQPQHF	TGCAGCGTTGCAGGGGACCGGAATCAGCCCCAGCATTTT
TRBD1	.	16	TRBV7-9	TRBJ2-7	CASSLSRGTGSYEQYF	TGTGCCAGCAGCTTATCGCGAGGGACAGGTTCCTACGAGCAGTACTTC
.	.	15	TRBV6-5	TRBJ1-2	CASSYGPAQGYGYTF	TGTGCCAGCAGTTACGGCCCCGCACAGGGCTATGGCTACACCTTC
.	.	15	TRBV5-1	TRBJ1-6	CASSLETQGNSPLHF	TGCGCCAGCAGCTTGGAGACTCAGGGTAATTCACCCCTCCACTTT
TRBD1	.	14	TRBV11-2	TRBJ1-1	CASSLREARGEAFF	TGTGCCAGCAGTTTAAGAGAAGCCAGGGGGGAAGCTTTCTTT
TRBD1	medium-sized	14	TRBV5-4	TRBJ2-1	CASSVLTGDNEQFF	TGTGCCAGCAGCGTTTTGACAGGGGACAATGAGCAGTTCTTC
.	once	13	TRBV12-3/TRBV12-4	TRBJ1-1	CASTLSRVTEAFF	TGTGCCAGCACGCTTTCCAGGGTCACTGAAGCTTTCTTT
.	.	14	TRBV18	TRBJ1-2	CASSPPNRDYGYTF	TGTGCCAGCTCACCCCCCAACAGGGACTATGGCTACACCTTC
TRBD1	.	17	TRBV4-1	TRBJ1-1	CASSRKSSGGENTEAFF	TGCGCCAGCAGCCGCAAGTCGTCAGGGGGCGAGAACACTGAAGCTTTCTTT